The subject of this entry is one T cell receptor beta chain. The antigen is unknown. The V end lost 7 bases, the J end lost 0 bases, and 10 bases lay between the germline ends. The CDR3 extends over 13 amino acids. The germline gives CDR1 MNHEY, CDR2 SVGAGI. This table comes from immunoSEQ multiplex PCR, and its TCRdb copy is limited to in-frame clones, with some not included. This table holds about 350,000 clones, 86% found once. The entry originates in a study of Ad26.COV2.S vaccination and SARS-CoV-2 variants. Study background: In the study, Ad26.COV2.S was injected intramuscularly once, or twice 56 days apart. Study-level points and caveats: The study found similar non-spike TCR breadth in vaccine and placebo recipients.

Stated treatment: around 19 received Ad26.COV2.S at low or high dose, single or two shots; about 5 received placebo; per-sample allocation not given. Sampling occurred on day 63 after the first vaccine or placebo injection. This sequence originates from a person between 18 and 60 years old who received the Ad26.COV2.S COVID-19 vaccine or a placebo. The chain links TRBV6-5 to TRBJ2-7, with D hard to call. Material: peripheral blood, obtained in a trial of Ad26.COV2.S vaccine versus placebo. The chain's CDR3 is CASTPQSSYEQYF. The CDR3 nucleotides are TGTGCCAGCACCCCCCAGAGCTCCTACGAGCAGTACTTC.